These T cell receptor beta chains were read from a single sample in a study of T cell changes during pregnancy in multiple sclerosis. Libraries were prepared by immunoSEQ multiplex PCR; TCRdb keeps only in-frame clonotypes and omits some of them. The sample has some 55,000 clones, more than 75% seen once; the top ten hold approximately 5%. The sample taken for sequencing was peripheral blood from another person, used as feeder cells. Receptor source: a human donor whose cells served as feeder cells for cultures in a pregnancy study. The CDR3 runs from the conserved cysteine through the conserved F or W. A D gene is named only where the DNA matches it firmly. Some rows have no size entry. The others give once, few or many, or a class for an expanded clone.

>-|-|TRBV18|TRBJ1-3
TGTGCCAGCTCACCAACAGGGCGGTTGGGAAACACCATATATTTT
CASSPTGRLGNTIYF
>TRBD1|once|TRBV9|TRBJ2-1
TGTGCCAGCAGCCCCCGGGACAGAGCCTACAATGAGCAGTTCTTC
CASSPRDRAYNEQFF
>TRBD1|-|TRBV7-2|TRBJ2-7
TGTGCCAGCAGCTTAGGCCGGGACAGGGGGCCCGAGCAGTACTTC
CASSLGRDRGPEQYF
>TRBD2|-|TRBV19|TRBJ2-7
TGTGCCAGTAGGGAAAGTAGCGGGAGTGTCTACGAGCAGTACTTC
CASRESSGSVYEQYF
>-|-|TRBV5-1|TRBJ2-5
TGCGCCAGCAGTTTTTCCCCGTGGGGCCAAGAGACCCAGTACTTC
CASSFSPWGQETQYF
>-|-|TRBV12-5|TRBJ1-1
TGTGCTAGTGGTTTGGTATCGGGGGGGAACACTGAAGCTTTCTTT
CASGLVSGGNTEAFF
>-|-|TRBV19|TRBJ2-7
TGTGCCAGTAGTAAAGGACAGTTCTACGAGCAGTACTTC
CASSKGQFYEQYF
>TRBD2|once|TRBV11-2|TRBJ2-1
TGTGCCAGCAGCTCCCGCCTGGGTAGCGGGGTCTCCTACAATGAGCAGTTCTTC
CASSSRLGSGVSYNEQFF
>-|-|TRBV6-6|TRBJ1-1
TGTGCCAGCAGCATGGACGCCCAGGGCACTGAAGCTTTCTTT
CASSMDAQGTEAFF
>-|-|TRBV18|TRBJ1-4
TGTGCCAGCTCATCAAGTCTTACTAGTAATAATGAAAAACTGTTTTTT
CASSSSLTSNNEKLFF
>-|-|TRBV4-3|TRBJ2-3
TGCGCCAGCAGCCAAGGGGGATATGCGGATACGCAGTATTTT
CASSQGGYADTQYF
>-|once|TRBV25-1|TRBJ1-4
TGTGCCAGCAGTGAATGGGGGGGAACTAATGAAAAACTGTTTTTT
CASSEWGGTNEKLFF